This T cell receptor (beta chain) derives from a study of blood T cells in healthy people across ages. Sample-barcoded 5' priming and a J-beta primer mix drove a second PCR of about 7 to 12 cycles. Using its own MiXCR run on the 5' RACE reads, TCRdb lists one record per CDR3 protein. The sample has 800,000 or so distinct CDR3 sequences, around 62% seen once; the top ten hold around a quarter. Study-level points and caveats: Unsorted PBMC input precluded a conclusive naive versus antigen-experienced comparison.

Note on this clonotype: Its antigen is unidentified.

CDR1 is SGDLS and CDR2 is YYNGEE in the germline V gene. This CDR3 comprises 17 residues. The genes are TRBV9 and TRBJ2-1; the D gene is possibly TRBD1 (6 bases). With the DNA end fitting TRBJ2-7 better, the J assignment may be wrong. This TCR derives from a man younger than 40 in good health. Sequenced input: blood. For the CDR3, the DNA is TGTGCCAGCAGCGTAAGCTCCATCAAGGACAGAACAAATGAGCAGTACTTC. Translating gives CASSVSSIKDRTNEQYF.